The 30 T cell receptor beta chains given below trace back to one sample, sequenced in a study of blood T cell repertoires in COVID-19. Clones were sequenced by immunoSEQ multiplex PCR, and TCRdb holds only the in-frame ones, with some missing. Here the sample spans some 190,000 clones, approximately 86% being singletons. The sequenced sample was peripheral blood. The receptors originated from an elderly woman with active or convalescent COVID-19.

V and J are TRBV7-9 and TRBJ2-3; 11 bases map to TRBD2. V shed 7 bases and J 2 bases; nucleotides not matched to a gene: 8. CDR1 SEHNR and CDR2 FQNEAQ come from the germline V gene (reference sequence). The CDR3 covers 16 residues. The CDR3 loop is CASTPGTSGNTDTQYF. The CDR3 DNA follows: TGTGCCAGCACCCCAGGGACTAGCGGAAACACAGATACGCAGTATTTT.

The chain combines TRBV6-5 with TRBJ1-2; no firm D call. The CDR3 spans 13 residues. The V and J ends lost 5 bases and 8 bases respectively, with 15 bases between them. Germline lookup yields CDR1 MNHEY and CDR2 SVGAGI. CDR3 sequence reads: CASSLTYYTGYTF. The CDR3 DNA sequence: TGTGCCAGCAGTCTAACCTATTATACCGGCTACACCTTC.

This chain connects TRBV9 to TRBJ1-2; possibly TRBD1 for D (6 bases). CDR1 SGDLS and CDR2 YYNGEE come from the germline V gene. V was cut by 7 bases and J by 4 bases, with 20 bases left in between. This CDR3 comprises 15 residues. CDR3 residues: CASQRGGGSGYGYTF. CDR3 bases: TGTGCCAGCCAACGGGGTGGGGGCTCCGGCTATGGCTACACCTTC.

The chain carries TRBV5-1 and TRBJ2-2; 11 nucleotides line up with TRBD2. The germline CDR1 and CDR2 sequences are SGHRS and YFSETQ. CDR3 size: 19 residues. Unmatched junction bases numbered 11, after V lost 0 bases and J lost 4 bases. Written as DNA, the CDR3 is TGCGCCAGCAGCTTGGAGCCTAGCGGGAGGTCCGGGGGCACCGGGGAGCTGTTTTTT. Translated: CASSLEPSGRSGGTGELFF. The full variable domain, completed using reference TRBV5-1 and TRBJ2-2, is KAGVTQTPRYLIKTRGQQVTLSCSPISGHRSVSWYQQTPGQGLQFLFEYFSETQRNKGNFPGRFSGRQFSNSRSEMNVSTLELGDSALYLCASSLEPSGRSGGTGELFFGEGSRLTVL.

CDR3 in amino acids: CATGNKGQSTDTQYF. The CDR3, as DNA: TGTGCCACCGGCAACAAGGGACAGAGCACAGATACGCAGTATTTT. The chain joins TRBV24-1 to TRBJ2-3; TRBD1 agrees at 7 bases. Germline loops: CDR1 KGHDR, CDR2 SFDVKD. The V segment lost 9 bases and the J segment 0 bases; nucleotides outside the gene matches: 8. This CDR3 spans 15 amino acids.

The gene calls are TRBV7-2 and TRBJ2-4; the D gene is possibly TRBD2 (5 bases). The CDR3 length is 14 residues. Germline V CDR1 and CDR2: SGHTA, FQGNSA. V lost 3 bases to trimming and J lost 3 bases, with 9 bases between them. The chain's CDR3 is CASSLSGNKNIQYF. CDR3 sequence (DNA): TGTGCCAGCAGCTTGTCCGGGAACAAAAACATTCAGTACTTC.

The chain recombines TRBV28 with TRBJ1-5, with a possible D match to TRBD1 (6 bases). The CDR3 is made up of 15 amino acids. The germline V and J ends were trimmed by 5 bases and 3 bases, with 14 bases remaining between them. Germline-derived CDR1 and CDR2 are MDHEN and SYDVKM. DNA of the CDR3: TGTGCCAGCAGTCAGACCACAGGGTTCAATCAGCCCCAGCATTTT. Translated, it gives CASSQTTGFNQPQHF.

The chain uses TRBV29-1 and TRBJ1-2; no reliable D call. Per germline, CDR1 SQVTM and CDR2 ANQGSEA. Trimming pared 5 bases from V and 3 bases from J, leaving 10 bases between. The CDR3 has 12 amino acids. Written as DNA, the CDR3 is TGCAGCGTTTCAGATTACGACTATGGCTACACCTTC. It is translated as CSVSDYDYGYTF.

This clone has only a few counts. V gene TRBV4-1 combines with J gene TRBJ2-7; no clear D gene. CDR1 is MGHRA and CDR2 is YSYEKL in the germline V gene. The CDR3 is 14 residues long. V dropped 0 bases and J dropped 4 bases, with 10 bases sitting between them. The CDR3, as DNA: TGCGCCAGCAGCCAAGAGACGCGAGGTTACGAGCAGTACTTC. It codes for CASSQETRGYEQYF.

The chain joins TRBV11-2 to TRBJ2-6; no firm D call. The CDR3 is made up of 15 amino acids. Germline-derived CDR1 and CDR2 are SGHAT and FQNNGV. Trimming took 3 bases from V and 0 from J, leaving 6 bases between them. CDR3 in amino acids: CASSFSGSGANVLTF. CDR3 in DNA: TGTGCCAGCAGCTTTTCAGGCTCTGGGGCCAACGTCCTGACTTTC.

J is TRBJ1-4 and V is TRBV10-3, with a tentative D call TRBD1 (6 bases). Germline assignment: CDR1 ENHRY and CDR2 SYGVKD. The CDR3 spans 14 residues. V gave up 3 bases and J gave up 8 bases, with 13 bases separating them. DNA of the CDR3: TGTGCCATCAGTGATCTGGGGGCCTGGGAAAAACTGTTTTTT. Translating gives CAISDLGAWEKLFF.

This clone was counted once. The J gene is TRBJ2-2, the V gene TRBV5-6; tentatively, D is TRBD2 (5 bases). The germline V gene encodes CDR1 SGHDT and CDR2 YYEEEE. The CDR3 runs to 14 residues. The ends were cut back, 0 bases at V and 8 bases at J, with 11 bases in the middle. The CDR3 region is CASSLGRAQGELFF. The CDR3 DNA is TGTGCCAGCAGCTTGGGGCGGGCCCAAGGGGAGCTGTTTTTT.

This chain uses TRBV6-2 or TRBV6-3 with TRBJ2-3, with TRBD2 matching 13 bases. Germline V gives CDR1 MNHEY, CDR2 SVGEGT. Trimming took 6 bases from V and 0 from J; bases not matched to a gene: 6. The CDR3 loop spans 17 amino acids. Here the CDR3 reads CASSELAGGPSTDTQYF. CDR3 bases: TGTGCCAGCAGCGAACTAGCGGGAGGGCCGAGCACAGATACGCAGTATTTT.

By frequency in the sample, this clone is medium-sized. The CDR3 is CASSVGPADEKLFF. The CDR3 region has the DNA TGCGCCAGCAGCGTGGGTCCCGCGGATGAAAAACTGTTTTTT. The chain has TRBV4-1 and TRBJ1-4, with no clear D. V lost 5 bases and J lost 6, with 13 bases in between. The CDR3 sequence is 14 residues long. Germline V gene sequence: CDR1 MGHRA, CDR2 YSYEKL.

As regards this clone: The junction does not match germline at one end; this may be a read error. The V call is TRBV7-6, the J call TRBJ1-1; D remains ambiguous. CDR1 is SGHVS, CDR2 FNYEAQ, per germline. This CDR3 spans 13 amino acids. For the CDR3, the DNA is TGTGCCAGCAGCTTAGTACAGCCTACTGACGCTTTCTTT. As protein: CASSLVQPTDAFF. The complete variable domain, with remaining parts taken from reference TRBV7-6 and TRBJ1-1, reads GAGVSQSPRYKVTKRGQDVALRCDPISGHVSLYWYRQALGQGPEFLTYFNYEAQQDKSGLPNDRFSAERPEGSISTLTIQRTEQRDSAMYRCASSLVQPTDAFFGQGTRLTVV.

The chain has TRBV5-4 and TRBJ1-2; no clear D gene. CDR1 and CDR2 from the germline V gene are SGHNT and YYREEE (reference sequence). This CDR3 contains 15 residues. The V end was cut by 0 bases, the J end by 4 bases, with 13 bases between. CDR3 DNA sequence: TGTGCCAGCAGCTTGGCCCCCTCTGGGCCCTATGGCTACACCTTC. This codes for CASSLAPSGPYGYTF. Full variable domain (outside the CDR3, taken from reference TRBV5-4 and TRBJ1-2): ETGVTQSPTHLIKTRGQQVTLRCSSQSGHNTVSWYQQALGQGPQFIFQYYREEENGRGNFPPRFSGLQFPNYSSELNVNALELDDSALYLCASSLAPSGPYGYTFGSGTRLTVV.

The chain carries TRBV7-3 and TRBJ2-1; 7 bases fit TRBD2. The CDR3 consists of 15 residues. V lost 5 bases and J lost 3; bases outside the gene matches: 7. Germline-derived CDR1 and CDR2 are SGHTA and FQGTGA. Written as DNA, the CDR3 is TGTGCCAGCAGCAACAGCGGGATACGCTACAATGAGCAGTTCTTC. Protein sequence: CASSNSGIRYNEQFF.

This chain links TRBV13 with TRBJ2-3; TRBD1 matches at 7 bases. Germline V gene sequence: CDR1 PRHDT, CDR2 FYEKMQ (reference sequence). Germline trimming cut 3 bases from V and 4 bases from J; bases unmatched to any gene: 4. This CDR3 has 14 residues. CDR3 region: CASSFDRVADTQYF. The CDR3 coding sequence is TGTGCCAGCAGCTTCGACAGGGTCGCAGATACGCAGTATTTT.

The genes are TRBV6-5 and TRBJ1-1; 8 bases match TRBD1. Trimming took 0 bases from V and 3 from J; bases not matched to a gene: 3. Germline loops: CDR1 MNHEY, CDR2 SVGAGI. There are 15 residues in the CDR3. The CDR3 region has the DNA TGTGCCAGCAGTTACTCCCTGACAGGGGACACTGAAGCTTTCTTT. Residues: CASSYSLTGDTEAFF.

The chain carries TRBV7-3 and TRBJ2-1; 8 bases map to TRBD1. The CDR3 is 13 amino acids. Unmatched junction bases numbered 7, after V lost 5 bases and J lost 10 bases. CDR1 is SGHTA and CDR2 is FQGTGA in the germline V gene. The CDR3 DNA follows: TGTGCCAGCAGCCCACCGGGACAGGCGGAGCAGTTCTTC. Its translation: CASSPPGQAEQFF.

V gene TRBV19 combines with J gene TRBJ1-5; weak D call: TRBD1 (6 bases). Germline V gene sequence: CDR1 LNHDA, CDR2 SQIVND (reference sequence). The CDR3 loop spans 16 amino acids. With 3 bases removed from V and 6 bases from J, the gap between germline ends came to 18 bases. In DNA form, the CDR3 reads TGTGCCAGTAGTATTCTGGGACAAGGGACGGTTCAGCCCCAGCATTTT. It codes for CASSILGQGTVQPQHF.

The V call is TRBV7-2, the J call TRBJ1-3; D ambiguous. This CDR3 is 15 amino acids long. The V end lost 0 bases, the J end lost 0 bases, and 6 bases lay between the germline ends. Germline lookup yields CDR1 SGHTA and CDR2 FQGNSA. Here the CDR3 reads CASSLAVFSGNTIYF. For the CDR3, the DNA is TGTGCCAGCAGCTTAGCTGTCTTCTCTGGAAACACCATATATTTT. The complete variable domain, with remaining parts taken from reference TRBV7-2 and TRBJ1-3, reads GAGVSQSPSNKVTEKGKDVELRCDPISGHTALYWYRQSLGQGLEFLIYFQGNSAPDKSGLPSDRFSAERTGGSVSTLTIQRTQQEDSAVYLCASSLAVFSGNTIYFGEGSWLTVV.

This chain links TRBV18 with TRBJ2-7, with 8 nucleotides matching TRBD2. Trimming cost V 2 bases and J 4 bases; bases outside gene matches: 7. Germline V gene lookup returns CDR1 KGHSH and CDR2 LQKENI. The CDR3 totals 15 residues. CDR3 bases: TGTGCCAGCTCACCAAGGAGCGGGAGTAGGTACGAGCAGTACTTC. Translation: CASSPRSGSRYEQYF.

The sample holds one count of this clone. This rearrangement joins TRBV2 to TRBJ2-5, with D perhaps TRBD2 (7 bases). CDR3 length equals 13 residues. Germline CDR1 SNHLY, CDR2 FYNNEI. Trimming pared 3 bases from V and 4 bases from J, leaving 9 bases between. CDR3 DNA: TGTGCCAGCAGTGACGGGGGGCGAGAGACCCAGTACTTC. This translates into CASSDGGRETQYF.

The rearrangement joins TRBV7-3 to TRBJ2-5; 8 bases align to TRBD2. V lost 5 bases, J lost 5 bases, and 10 bases stayed unmatched. The CDR3 has 15 residues. Germline V lookup: CDR1 SGHTA, CDR2 FQGTGA. In DNA, the CDR3 is TGTGCCAGCAGCCCCGGCCGGGAGGGCGGGGAGACCCAGTACTTC. Translated, it gives CASSPGREGGETQYF. The whole variable domain, remainder taken from reference TRBV7-3 and TRBJ2-5, is GAGVSQTPSNKVTEKGKYVELRCDPISGHTALYWYRQSLGQGPEFLIYFQGTGAADDSGLPNDRFFAVRPEGSVSTLKIQRTERGDSAVYLCASSPGREGGETQYFGPGTRLLVL.

This sequence joins TRBV5-1 and TRBJ2-3, with a tentative D call TRBD1 (6 bases). Between the trimmed V and J ends, which lost 0 bases and 3 bases, there was a span of 11 bases. Germline V gene lookup returns CDR1 SGHRS and CDR2 YFSETQ. The CDR3 runs to 15 residues. Here the CDR3 reads CASSLVHRVTDTQYF. In DNA form, the CDR3 reads TGCGCCAGCAGCTTGGTCCACAGGGTAACAGATACGCAGTATTTT.

V and J are TRBV7-9 and TRBJ2-7; 14 bases align to TRBD2. V lost 5 bases and J lost 7; bases outside the gene matches: 4. Germline CDR1 and CDR2: SEHNR and FQNEAQ (reference sequence). The CDR3 loop spans 14 amino acids. The chain's CDR3 is CASSPGLAGAEQYF. The DNA for the CDR3 is TGTGCCAGCAGCCCGGGACTAGCGGGAGCTGAGCAGTACTTC.

The gene calls are TRBV10-3 and TRBJ1-4; 10 bases line up with TRBD1. V shed 3 bases, J shed 8 bases, and the junction held 6 bases outside the gene matches. CDR1 and CDR2 (germline): ENHRY, SYGVKD. The CDR3 is 15 amino acids. The CDR3 reads CAISERDRGQEKLFF. CDR3 nucleotides: TGTGCCATCAGTGAAAGGGACAGGGGACAAGAAAAACTGTTTTTT.

As regards this clone: An end of the junction does not agree with germline; a read error may underlie this. This chain links TRBV12-3 or TRBV12-4 with TRBJ1-2; perhaps TRBD1 as D (6 bases). This CDR3 contains 12 residues. The CDR3 here is CASSNGDTGLAF. CDR3 sequence (DNA): TGTGCCAGCAGCAACGGGGACACAGGGCTGGCCTTC.

The genes are TRBV11-2 and TRBJ1-2; 9 bases match TRBD1. The CDR3 is made up of 17 amino acids. After removal of 2 bases from V and 5 bases from J, the junction contained 12 bases not matched to a gene. Germline V gene lookup returns CDR1 SGHAT and CDR2 FQNNGV. The CDR3 coding sequence is TGTGCCAGCAGCTTATATCCGGGACAGGGAAAGGAGTATGGCTACACCTTC. Its translation is CASSLYPGQGKEYGYTF.